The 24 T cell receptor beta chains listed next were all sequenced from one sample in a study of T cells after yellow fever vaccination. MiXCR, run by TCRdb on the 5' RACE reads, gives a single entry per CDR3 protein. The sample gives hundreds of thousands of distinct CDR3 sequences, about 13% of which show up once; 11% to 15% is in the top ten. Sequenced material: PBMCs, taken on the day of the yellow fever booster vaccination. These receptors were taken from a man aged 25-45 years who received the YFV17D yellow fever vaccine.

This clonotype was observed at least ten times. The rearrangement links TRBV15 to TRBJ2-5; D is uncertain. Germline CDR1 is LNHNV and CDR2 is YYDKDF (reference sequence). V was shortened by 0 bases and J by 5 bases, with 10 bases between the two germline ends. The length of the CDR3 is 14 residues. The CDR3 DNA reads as TGTGCCACCAGCAGAGAAGGGTTCACGGAGACCCAGTACTTC. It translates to CATSREGFTETQYF.

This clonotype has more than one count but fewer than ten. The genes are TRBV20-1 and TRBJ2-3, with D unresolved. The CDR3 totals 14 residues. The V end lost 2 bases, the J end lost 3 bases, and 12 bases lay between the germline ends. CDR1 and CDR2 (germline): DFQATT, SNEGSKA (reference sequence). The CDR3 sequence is CSARSGSRTDTQYF. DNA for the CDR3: TGCAGTGCTAGATCGGGTAGCCGGACAGATACGCAGTATTTT.

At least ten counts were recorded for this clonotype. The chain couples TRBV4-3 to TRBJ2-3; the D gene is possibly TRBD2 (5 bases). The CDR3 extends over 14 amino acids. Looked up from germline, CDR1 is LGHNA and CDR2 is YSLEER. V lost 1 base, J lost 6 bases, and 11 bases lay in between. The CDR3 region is CASSQVGVADTQYF. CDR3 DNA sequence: TGCGCCAGCAGCCAAGTCGGGGTAGCGGATACGCAGTATTTT.

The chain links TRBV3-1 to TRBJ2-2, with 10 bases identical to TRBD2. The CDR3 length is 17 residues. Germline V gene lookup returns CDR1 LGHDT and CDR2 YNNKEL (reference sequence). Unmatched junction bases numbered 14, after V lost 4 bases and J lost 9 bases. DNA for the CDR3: TGTGCCAGCAGCCCCCGGACTAGCGGCTCCTTAAATCGGGAGCTGTTTTTT. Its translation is CASSPRTSGSLNRELFF. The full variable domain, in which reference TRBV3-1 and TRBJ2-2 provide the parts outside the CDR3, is DTAVSQTPKYLVTQMGNDKSIKCEQNLGHDTMYWYKQDSKKFLKIMFSYNNKELIINETVPNRFSPKSPDKAHLNLHINSLELGDSAVYFCASSPRTSGSLNRELFFGEGSRLTVL.

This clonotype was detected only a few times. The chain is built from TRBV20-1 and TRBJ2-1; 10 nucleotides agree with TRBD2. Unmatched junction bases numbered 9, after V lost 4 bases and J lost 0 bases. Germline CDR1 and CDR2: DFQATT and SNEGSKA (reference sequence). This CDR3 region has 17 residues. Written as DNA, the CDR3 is TGCAGTGCTACTAGCGGGAGCGCTCCCCGCTCCTACAATGAGCAGTTCTTC. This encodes CSATSGSAPRSYNEQFF.

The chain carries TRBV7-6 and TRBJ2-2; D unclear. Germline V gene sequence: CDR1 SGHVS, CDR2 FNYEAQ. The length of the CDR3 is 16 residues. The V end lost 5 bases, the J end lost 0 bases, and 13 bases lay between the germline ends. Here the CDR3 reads CASSRDPAPNTGELFF. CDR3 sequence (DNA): TGTGCCAGCAGCCGTGATCCGGCCCCGAACACCGGGGAGCTGTTTTTT.

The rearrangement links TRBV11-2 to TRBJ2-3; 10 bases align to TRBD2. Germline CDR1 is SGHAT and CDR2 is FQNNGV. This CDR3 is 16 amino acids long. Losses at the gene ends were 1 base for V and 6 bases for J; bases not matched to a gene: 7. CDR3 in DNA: TGTGCCAGCAGCTTAGGTTCTAGCGGGAGAGTTGATACGCAGTATTTT. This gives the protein CASSLGSSGRVDTQYF.

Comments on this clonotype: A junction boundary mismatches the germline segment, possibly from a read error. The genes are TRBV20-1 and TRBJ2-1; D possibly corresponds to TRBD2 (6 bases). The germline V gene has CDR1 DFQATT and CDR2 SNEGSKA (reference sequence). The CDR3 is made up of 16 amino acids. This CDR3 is CCARDITGGLSSEQFF. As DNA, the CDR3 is TGCTGTGCTAGAGATATTACCGGCGGACTAAGTAGTGAGCAGTTCTTC.

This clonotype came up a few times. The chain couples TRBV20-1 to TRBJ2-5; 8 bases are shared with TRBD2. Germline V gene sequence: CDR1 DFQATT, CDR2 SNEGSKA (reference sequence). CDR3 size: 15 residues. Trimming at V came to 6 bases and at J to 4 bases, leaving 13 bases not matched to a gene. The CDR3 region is CSASRAGDARETQYF. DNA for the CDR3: TGCAGTGCCTCTCGAGCGGGGGACGCAAGAGAGACCCAGTACTTC.

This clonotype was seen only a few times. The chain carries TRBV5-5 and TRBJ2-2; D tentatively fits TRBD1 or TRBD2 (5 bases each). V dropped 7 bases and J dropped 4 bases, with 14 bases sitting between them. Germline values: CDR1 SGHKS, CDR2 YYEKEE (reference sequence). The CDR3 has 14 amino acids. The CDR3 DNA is TGTGCCAGCGGACCCGGGGCTGGCACCGGGGAGCTGTTTTTT. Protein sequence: CASGPGAGTGELFF.

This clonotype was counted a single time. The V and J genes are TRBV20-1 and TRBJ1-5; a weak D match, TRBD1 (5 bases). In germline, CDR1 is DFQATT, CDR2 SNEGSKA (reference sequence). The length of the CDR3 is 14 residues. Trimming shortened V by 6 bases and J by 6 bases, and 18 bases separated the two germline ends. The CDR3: CSAPSLRGSQPQHF. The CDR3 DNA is TGCAGTGCCCCATCCCTTCGGGGGTCTCAGCCCCAGCATTTT.

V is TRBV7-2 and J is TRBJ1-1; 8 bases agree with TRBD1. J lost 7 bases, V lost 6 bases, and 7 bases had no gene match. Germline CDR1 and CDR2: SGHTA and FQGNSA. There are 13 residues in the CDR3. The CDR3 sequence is CASRAQGASEAFF. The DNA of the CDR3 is TGTGCCAGCAGAGCCCAGGGGGCAAGTGAAGCTTTCTTT.

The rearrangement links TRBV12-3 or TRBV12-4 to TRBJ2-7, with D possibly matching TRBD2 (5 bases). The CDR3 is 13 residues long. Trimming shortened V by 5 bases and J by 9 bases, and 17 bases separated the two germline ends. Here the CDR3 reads CASSPRGASRQYF. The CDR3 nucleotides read TGTGCCAGCAGTCCCCGGGGAGCATCTCGGCAGTACTTC.

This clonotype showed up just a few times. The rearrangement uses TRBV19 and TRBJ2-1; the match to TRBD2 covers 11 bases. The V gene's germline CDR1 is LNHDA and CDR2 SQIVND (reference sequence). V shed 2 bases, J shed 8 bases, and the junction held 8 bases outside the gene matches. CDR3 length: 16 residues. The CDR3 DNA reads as TGTGCCAGTAGTATATCGACTAGCGGGAAATTTTATGAGCAGTTCTTC. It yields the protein CASSISTSGKFYEQFF.

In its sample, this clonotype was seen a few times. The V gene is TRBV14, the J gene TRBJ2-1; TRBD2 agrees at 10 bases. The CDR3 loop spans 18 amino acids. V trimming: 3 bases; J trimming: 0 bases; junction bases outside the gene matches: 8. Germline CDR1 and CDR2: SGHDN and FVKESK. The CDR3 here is CASSHGLAGVSSYNEQFF. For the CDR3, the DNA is TGTGCCAGCAGCCATGGGCTAGCGGGGGTTAGCTCCTACAATGAGCAGTTCTTC.

CDR3 nucleotide sequence: TGTGCCAGCAGCTTAGTTTCCGCGCAGTACTTC. It encodes CASSLVSAQYF. The chain combines TRBV11-2 with TRBJ2-7; D remains ambiguous. CDR3 length: 11 amino acids. With 1 base removed from V and 9 bases from J, the gap between germline ends came to 7 bases. In germline, CDR1 is SGHAT, CDR2 FQNNGV. The whole variable domain, filled in from reference TRBV11-2 and TRBJ2-7, reads EAGVAQSPRYKIIEKRQSVAFWCNPISGHATLYWYQQILGQGPKLLIQFQNNGVVDDSQLPKDRFSAERLKGVDSTLKIQPAKLEDSAVYLCASSLVSAQYFGPGTRLTVT.

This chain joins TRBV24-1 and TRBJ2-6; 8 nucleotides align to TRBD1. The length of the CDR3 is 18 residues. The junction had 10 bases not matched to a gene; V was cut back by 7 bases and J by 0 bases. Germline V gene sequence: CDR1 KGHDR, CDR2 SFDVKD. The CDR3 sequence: CATSGRDRQYSGANVLTF. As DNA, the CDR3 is TGTGCCACCAGCGGTAGGGACAGGCAATACTCTGGGGCCAACGTCCTGACTTTC.

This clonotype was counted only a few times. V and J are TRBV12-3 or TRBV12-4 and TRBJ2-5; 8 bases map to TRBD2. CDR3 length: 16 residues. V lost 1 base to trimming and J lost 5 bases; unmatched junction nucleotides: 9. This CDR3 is CASSLGLAGRMETQYF. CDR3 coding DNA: TGTGCCAGCAGTTTAGGCCTAGCGGGCCGAATGGAGACCCAGTACTTC.

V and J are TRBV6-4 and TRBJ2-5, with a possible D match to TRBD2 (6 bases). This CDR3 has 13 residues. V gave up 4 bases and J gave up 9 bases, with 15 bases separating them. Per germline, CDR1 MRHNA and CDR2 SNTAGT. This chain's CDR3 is CASSAGPLAPQYF. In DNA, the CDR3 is TGTGCCAGCAGTGCAGGGCCCCTAGCGCCCCAGTACTTC.

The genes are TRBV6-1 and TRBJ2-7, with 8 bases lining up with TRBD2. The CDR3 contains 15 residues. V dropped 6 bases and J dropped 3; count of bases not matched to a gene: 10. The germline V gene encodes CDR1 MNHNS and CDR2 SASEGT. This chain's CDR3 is CASSQGLAQLYEQYF. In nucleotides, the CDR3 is TGTGCCAGCAGCCAAGGACTAGCTCAGCTCTACGAGCAGTACTTC.

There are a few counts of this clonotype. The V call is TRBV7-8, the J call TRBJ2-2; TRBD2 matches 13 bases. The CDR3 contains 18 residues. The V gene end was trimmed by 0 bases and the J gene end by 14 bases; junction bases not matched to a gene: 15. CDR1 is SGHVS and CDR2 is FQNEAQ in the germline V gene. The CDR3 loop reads CASSLAVPTSGRPLSLFF. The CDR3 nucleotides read TGTGCCAGCAGCTTAGCGGTCCCGACTAGCGGGAGGCCCCTGAGTCTGTTTTTT.

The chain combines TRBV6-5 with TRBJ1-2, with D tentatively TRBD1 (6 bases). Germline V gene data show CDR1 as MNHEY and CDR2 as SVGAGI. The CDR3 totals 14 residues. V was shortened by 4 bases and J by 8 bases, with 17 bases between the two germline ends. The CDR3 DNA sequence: TGTGCCAGCAGTTCCCTGGGGGGGGCGCGCGGCTACACCTTC. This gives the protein CASSSLGGARGYTF.

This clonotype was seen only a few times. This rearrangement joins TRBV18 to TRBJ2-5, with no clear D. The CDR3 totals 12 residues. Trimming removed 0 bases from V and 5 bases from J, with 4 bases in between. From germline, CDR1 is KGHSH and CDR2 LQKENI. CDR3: CASSPPDETQYF. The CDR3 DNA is TGTGCCAGCTCACCACCTGACGAGACCCAGTACTTC. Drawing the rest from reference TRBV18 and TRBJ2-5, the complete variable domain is NAGVMQNPRHLVRRRGQEARLRCSPMKGHSHVYWYRQLPEEGLKFMVYLQKENIIDESGMPKERFSAEFPKEGPSILRIQQVVRGDSAAYFCASSPPDETQYFGPGTRLLVL.

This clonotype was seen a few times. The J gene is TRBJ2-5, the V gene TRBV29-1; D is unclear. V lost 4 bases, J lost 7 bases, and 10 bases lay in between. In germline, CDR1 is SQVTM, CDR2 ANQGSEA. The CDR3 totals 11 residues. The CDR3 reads CSVGVLGTQYF. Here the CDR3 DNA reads TGCAGCGTTGGGGTCCTGGGGACCCAGTACTTC.